Each of the 17 T cell receptor beta chains below was sequenced from the same sample in a study of cytomegalovirus exposure and HLA in healthy donors. A multiplex PCR was run with 60 Vbeta primers and 13 Jbeta primers. Data came from immunoSEQ multiplex PCR; TCRdb stores just in-frame clones and leaves some out. The sample has about 170,000 clones; 80% to 85% are singletons. Input material: PBMCs. Receptors originate from a girl aged 2 to 10 in good health and CMV-seropositive.

The rearrangement links TRBV9 to TRBJ2-1, with a weak D call TRBD2 (6 bases). Germline V gives CDR1 SGDLS, CDR2 YYNGEE. The CDR3 covers 12 residues. V dropped 0 bases and J dropped 10 bases, with 8 bases sitting between them. The CDR3 here is CASSVVGREQFF. The CDR3 DNA reads TGTGCCAGCAGCGTAGTTGGGAGGGAGCAGTTCTTC. Combining the CDR3 with reference TRBV9 and TRBJ2-1 gives the whole variable domain DSGVTQTPKHLITATGQRVTLRCSPRSGDLSVYWYQQSLDQGLQFLIQYYNGEERAKGNILERFSAQQFPDLHSELNLSSLELGDSALYFCASSVVGREQFFGPGTRLTVL.

The chain combines TRBV5-4 with TRBJ2-5; 10 bases are shared with TRBD1. Germline trimming cut 4 bases from V and 4 bases from J; bases unmatched to any gene: 4. There are 14 residues in the CDR3. The germline V gene has CDR1 SGHNT and CDR2 YYREEE (reference sequence). CDR3 sequence (DNA): TGTGCCAGCAGCCAAGACAGGGGGCGAGAGACCCAGTACTTC. Residues: CASSQDRGRETQYF.

The V call is TRBV5-1, the J call TRBJ2-3; 12 bases are shared with TRBD2. V lost 2 bases and J lost 14; bases outside the gene matches: 6. Germline V CDR1 and CDR2: SGHRS, YFSETQ. The CDR3 totals 13 residues. CDR3 protein: CASSFETSGSWYF. The DNA of the CDR3 is TGCGCCAGCAGCTTCGAGACTAGCGGGAGTTGGTATTTT.

The V call is TRBV5-1, the J call TRBJ1-2; TRBD1 matches at 8 bases. The germline V gene encodes CDR1 SGHRS and CDR2 YFSETQ. CDR3 size: 15 residues. Germline trimming cut 4 bases from V and 7 bases from J; bases unmatched to any gene: 12. The chain's CDR3 is CASSASGQDISGYTF. The CDR3 coding sequence is TGCGCCAGCAGCGCCTCGGGACAGGATATCTCTGGCTACACCTTC.

V usage is TRBV29-1 and J usage is TRBJ2-1, with 12 positions matching TRBD2. The CDR3 has 14 residues. Germline-derived CDR1 and CDR2 are SQVTM and ANQGSEA. The CDR3 DNA reads TGCAGTTACCCTCCGACTAGCGGGAGCAATGAGCAGTTCTTC. Protein sequence: CSYPPTSGSNEQFF.

Points on this clone: One junction end does not reproduce the germline sequence, and a read error may be involved. This sequence joins TRBV2 and TRBJ2-7; 7 nucleotides line up with TRBD1. CDR3 length: 14 amino acids. Germline values: CDR1 SNHLY, CDR2 FYNNEI. CDR3 nucleotide sequence: TGTGCCAGCACTGAAGGCCAGGGGGACTACGAGCAGTACTTC. It translates to CASTEGQGDYEQYF.

The rearrangement uses TRBV18 and TRBJ2-7, with D possibly matching TRBD1 (6 bases). The ends were cut back, 3 bases at V and 5 bases at J, with 11 bases in the middle. The CDR3 runs to 13 residues. Germline V gene data show CDR1 as KGHSH and CDR2 as LQKENI. CDR3 DNA sequence: TGTGCCAGCTCACCCGGGGACAACCACGAGCAGTACTTC. Translation: CASSPGDNHEQYF.

This clone was counted between two and nine times. CDR3 region: CASSTRAREDTEAFF. The DNA of the CDR3 is TGTGCCAGTAGTACCCGGGCCCGGGAAGACACTGAAGCTTTCTTT. V gene TRBV19 combines with J gene TRBJ1-1; D is ambiguous. The V end lost 4 bases, the J end lost 3 bases, and 15 bases lay between the germline ends. Germline V gene lookup returns CDR1 LNHDA and CDR2 SQIVND (reference sequence). The CDR3 runs to 15 residues.

This chain links TRBV5-6 with TRBJ2-3; D possibly corresponds to TRBD1 (7 bases). The CDR3 covers 13 residues. The V and J ends lost 2 bases and 5 bases respectively, with 9 bases between them. Germline V gene sequence: CDR1 SGHDT, CDR2 YYEEEE. CDR3 residues: CASSFRGEDTQYF. The CDR3 DNA reads TGTGCCAGCAGCTTCAGGGGGGAAGATACGCAGTATTTT.

CDR3 in amino acids: CASSPEAEAGDWDTQYF. In nucleotides, the CDR3 is TGTGCCAGCAGCCCCGAAGCGGAAGCGGGAGATTGGGATACGCAGTATTTT. The J gene is TRBJ2-3, the V gene TRBV7-9; 8 positions agree with TRBD2. CDR1 SEHNR and CDR2 FQNEAQ come from the germline V gene (reference sequence). Losses at the gene ends were 5 bases for V and 6 bases for J; bases not matched to a gene: 16. There are 17 residues in the CDR3.

J is TRBJ1-2 and V is TRBV15, with D unresolved. This CDR3 comprises 16 residues. V lost 0 bases, J lost 0 bases, and 11 bases lay in between. Germline V gives CDR1 LNHNV, CDR2 YYDKDF (reference sequence). In DNA, the CDR3 is TGTGCCACCAGCAGAGAGGTCCGGTTAGCTAACTATGGCTACACCTTC. Its translation: CATSREVRLANYGYTF.

This clone was found a few times. The V gene is TRBV4-1, the J gene TRBJ1-5; D ambiguous. In germline, CDR1 is MGHRA, CDR2 YSYEKL. Between the trimmed V and J ends, which lost 3 bases and 0 bases, there was a span of 15 bases. The CDR3 loop spans 17 amino acids. The CDR3 here is CASSQGQALDSNQPQHF. CDR3 coding DNA: TGCGCCAGCAGCCAGGGCCAGGCACTAGATAGCAATCAGCCCCAGCATTTT.

The chain uses TRBV4-1 and TRBJ1-1, with 7 nucleotides matching TRBD1. Germline V gene sequence: CDR1 MGHRA, CDR2 YSYEKL. The CDR3 length is 16 residues. V lost 5 bases to trimming and J lost 2 bases; unmatched junction nucleotides: 11. The CDR3 here is CASSWVWGQSNTEAFF. The CDR3 region has the DNA TGCGCCAGCAGCTGGGTGTGGGGACAGAGTAACACTGAAGCTTTCTTT.

The chain couples TRBV30 to TRBJ2-3; D not certain. This CDR3 contains 14 residues. Germline loops: CDR1 GTSNPN, CDR2 SVGIG (reference sequence). V lost 2 bases and J 2 bases, leaving 11 bases between the germline ends. CDR3 nucleotides: TGTGCCTGGAGTCCGCCGGGTAACACAGATACGCAGTATTTT. It is translated as CAWSPPGNTDTQYF.

CDR3 protein: CASSLWIEGGENTDTQYF. The CDR3 region has the DNA TGTGCCAGCAGTTTATGGATAGAAGGAGGGGAAAACACAGATACGCAGTATTTT. The chain couples TRBV28 to TRBJ2-3; tentative D call: TRBD2 (6 bases). V was cut by 0 bases and J by 2 bases, with 18 bases left in between. Germline V CDR1 and CDR2: MDHEN, SYDVKM. The CDR3 sequence is 18 residues long. The full variable domain, in which reference TRBV28 and TRBJ2-3 provide the parts outside the CDR3, is DVKVTQSSRYLVKRTGEKVFLECVQDMDHENMFWYRQDPGLGLRLIYFSYDVKMKEKGDIPEGYSVSREKKERFSLILESASTNQTSMYLCASSLWIEGGENTDTQYFGPGTRLTVL.

This clone was recorded a few times. The chain carries TRBV5-6 and TRBJ1-3, with unresolved D. V lost 0 bases and J 2 bases, leaving 6 bases between the germline ends. This CDR3 comprises 14 residues. CDR1 and CDR2 (germline): SGHDT, YYEEEE. The CDR3 sequence is CASSLGATGNTIYF. The CDR3 DNA reads as TGTGCCAGCAGCTTGGGCGCAACTGGAAACACCATATATTTT.

The gene calls are TRBV5-8 and TRBJ2-7; D not certain. CDR1 and CDR2 from the germline V gene are SGHTS and YDEGEE. CDR3 length: 13 residues. The germline V and J ends were trimmed by 4 bases and 2 bases, with 10 bases remaining between them. CDR3: CASSADGAYEQYF. The CDR3 DNA sequence: TGTGCCAGCAGCGCCGACGGAGCCTACGAGCAGTACTTC.